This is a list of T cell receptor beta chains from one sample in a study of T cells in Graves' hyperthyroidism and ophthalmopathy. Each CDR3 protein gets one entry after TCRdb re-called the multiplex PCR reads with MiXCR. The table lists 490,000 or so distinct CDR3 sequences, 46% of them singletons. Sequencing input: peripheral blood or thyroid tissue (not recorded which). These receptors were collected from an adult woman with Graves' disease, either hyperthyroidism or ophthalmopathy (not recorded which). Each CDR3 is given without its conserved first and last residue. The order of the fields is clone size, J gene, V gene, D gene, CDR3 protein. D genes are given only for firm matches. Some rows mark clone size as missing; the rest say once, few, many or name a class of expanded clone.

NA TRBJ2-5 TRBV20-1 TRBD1 SAPDRGLGETQY
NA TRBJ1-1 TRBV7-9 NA ASSPPSGSGGSEAF
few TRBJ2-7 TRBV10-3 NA AISGSGYEQY
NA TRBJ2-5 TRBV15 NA ATSSFRQTQY
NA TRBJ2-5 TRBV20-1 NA SAERDRETQY
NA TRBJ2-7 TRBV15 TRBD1 ATSSTPETGSYEQY
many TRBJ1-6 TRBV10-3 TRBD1 AISQGDNSPLH
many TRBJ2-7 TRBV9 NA ASSVGDPYEQY
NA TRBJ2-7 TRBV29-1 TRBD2 SVEGGLAEYEQY
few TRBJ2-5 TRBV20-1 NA SAQRLRETQY